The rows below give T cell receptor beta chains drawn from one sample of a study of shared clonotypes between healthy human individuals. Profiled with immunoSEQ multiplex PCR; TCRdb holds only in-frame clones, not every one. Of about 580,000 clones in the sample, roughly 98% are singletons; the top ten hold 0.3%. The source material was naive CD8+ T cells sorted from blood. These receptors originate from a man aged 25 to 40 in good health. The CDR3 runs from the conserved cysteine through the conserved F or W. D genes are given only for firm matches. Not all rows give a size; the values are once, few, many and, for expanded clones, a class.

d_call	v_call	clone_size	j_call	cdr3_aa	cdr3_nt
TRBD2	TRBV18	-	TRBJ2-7	CASSPSSGSTSSYEQYF	TGTGCCAGCTCACCATCTAGCGGGAGTACGAGCTCCTACGAGCAGTACTTC
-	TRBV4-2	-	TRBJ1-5	CASSQDKSGNQPQHF	TGTGCCAGCAGCCAAGATAAGTCCGGCAATCAGCCCCAGCATTTT
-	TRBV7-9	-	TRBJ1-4	CASSLVFRGLDEKLFF	TGTGCCAGCAGCTTAGTCTTCAGGGGTTTGGATGAAAAACTGTTTTTT
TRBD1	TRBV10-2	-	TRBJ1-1	CASSDFKGQRGGTEAFF	TGCGCCAGCAGTGATTTCAAGGGACAGCGAGGAGGAACTGAAGCTTTCTTT
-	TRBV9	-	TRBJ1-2	CASSVARAGENGYTF	TGTGCCAGCAGCGTAGCTCGGGCAGGGGAAAACGGCTACACCTTC
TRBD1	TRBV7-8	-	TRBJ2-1	CASSYPSGGRLIYNEQFF	TGTGCCAGCAGCTACCCTTCAGGGGGCAGGTTGATCTACAATGAGCAGTTCTTC
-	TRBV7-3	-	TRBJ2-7	CASSSQGSLAYEQYF	TGTGCCAGCAGCTCGCAGGGTAGCTTAGCCTACGAGCAGTACTTC
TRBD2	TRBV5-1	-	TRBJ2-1	CASSALAAGVVNEQFF	TGCGCCAGCAGCGCCCTTGCAGCGGGAGTGGTGAATGAGCAGTTCTTC
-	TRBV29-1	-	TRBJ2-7	CSVEKRAGPSSYEQYF	TGCAGCGTTGAAAAACGGGCGGGACCAAGCTCCTACGAGCAGTACTTC
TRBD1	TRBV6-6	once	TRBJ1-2	CASSIDRDLYGYTF	TGTGCCAGCAGCATCGACAGGGATCTCTATGGCTACACCTTC
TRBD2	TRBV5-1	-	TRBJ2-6	CASRKGTSGSLTSGANVLTF	TGCGCCAGCAGAAAGGGGACTAGCGGGAGTCTGACTTCTGGGGCCAACGTCCTGACTTTC
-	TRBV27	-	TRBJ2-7	CASSLSGVGGQPMNF	TGTGCCAGCAGTTTATCGGGCGTGGGGGGACAGCCCATGAACTTC
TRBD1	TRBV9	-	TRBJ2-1	CASSPGTGSSYNEQFF	TGTGCCAGCAGCCCCGGGACAGGGAGCTCCTACAATGAGCAGTTCTTC
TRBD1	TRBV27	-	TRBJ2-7	CASSLSGQGAYEQYF	TGTGCCAGCAGTTTATCGGGACAGGGTGCCTACGAGCAGTACTTC
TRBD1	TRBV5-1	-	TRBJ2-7	CASSFRDRVNEQYF	TGCGCCAGCAGCTTCCGGGACAGGGTGAACGAGCAGTACTTC
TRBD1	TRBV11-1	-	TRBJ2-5	CASSGVGQAIQETQYF	TGTGCCAGCAGCGGCGTCGGACAGGCCATCCAAGAGACCCAGTACTTC
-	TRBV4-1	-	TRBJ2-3	CASSHQLDTQYF	TGCGCCAGCAGCCACCAACTAGATACGCAGTATTTT
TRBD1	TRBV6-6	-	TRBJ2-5	CASSFLDREETQYF	TGTGCCAGCAGCTTCCTTGACAGGGAAGAGACCCAGTACTTC
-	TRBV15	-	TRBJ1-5	CATTLGGDHQPQHF	TGTGCCACCACGCTAGGGGGGGATCATCAGCCCCAGCATTTT
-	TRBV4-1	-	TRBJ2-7	CASSPQDGYEQYF	TGCGCCAGCAGCCCCCAAGATGGTTACGAGCAGTACTTC
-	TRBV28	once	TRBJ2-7	CASSSPTSTQIYEQYF	TGTGCCAGCAGTTCTCCGACATCCACCCAGATATACGAGCAGTACTTC
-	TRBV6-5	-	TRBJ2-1	CASSYSSYNEQFF	TGTGCCAGCAGTTACTCGTCCTACAATGAGCAGTTCTTC
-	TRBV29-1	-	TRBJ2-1	CSVERGAVSSYNEQFF	TGCAGCGTTGAAAGGGGAGCGGTGAGCTCCTACAATGAGCAGTTCTTC
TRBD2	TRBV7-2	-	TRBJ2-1	CASSNTSARFNEQFF	TGTGCCAGCAGCAACACTAGCGCTCGATTTAATGAGCAGTTCTTC
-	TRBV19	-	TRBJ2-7	CASSPGHSPNEQYF	TGTGCCAGTAGTCCGGGACACTCGCCCAACGAGCAGTACTTC
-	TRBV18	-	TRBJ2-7	CASSPGGAPLYEQYF	TGTGCCAGCTCACCAGGTGGGGCCCCACTATACGAGCAGTACTTC
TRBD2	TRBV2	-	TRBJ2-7	CASRRELAGDGYEQYF	TGTGCCAGCAGGAGGGAGCTAGCGGGAGACGGTTACGAGCAGTACTTC
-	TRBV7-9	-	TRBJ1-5	CASSLAGFNQPQHF	TGTGCCAGCAGCTTAGCAGGTTTCAATCAGCCCCAGCATTTT
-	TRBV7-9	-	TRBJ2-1	CASSPSQPTEQFF	TGTGCCAGCAGCCCAAGCCAGCCAACAGAGCAGTTCTTC
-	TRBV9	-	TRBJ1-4	CASSRGGGQNEKLFF	TGTGCCAGCAGCCGGGGGGGCGGCCAAAATGAAAAACTGTTTTTT
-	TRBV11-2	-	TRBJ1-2	CASSPGNSRDGYTF	TGTGCCAGCAGCCCCGGGAATTCGAGGGATGGCTACACCTTC
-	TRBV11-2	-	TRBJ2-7	CASSTLTGKRVKYF	TGTGCCAGCTCAACCCTGACAGGGAAGCGGGTGAAGTACTTC
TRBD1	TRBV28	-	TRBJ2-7	CASRELARGIYEQYF	TGTGCCAGCAGAGAGTTGGCCAGGGGGATCTACGAGCAGTACTTC
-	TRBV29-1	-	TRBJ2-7	CSVLGQPYEQYF	TGCAGCGTGCTCGGACAGCCCTACGAGCAGTACTTC
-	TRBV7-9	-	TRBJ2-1	CASSFLGFF	TGTGCCAGCAGCTTTTTGGGGTTCTTC
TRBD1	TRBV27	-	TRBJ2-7	CASSEQGAFGVEQYF	TGTGCCAGCAGTGAACAGGGGGCATTTGGCGTCGAGCAGTACTTC
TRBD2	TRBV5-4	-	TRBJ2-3	CASSSGLAGGSTDTQYF	TGTGCCAGCAGCTCGGGACTAGCGGGAGGTAGCACAGATACGCAGTATTTT
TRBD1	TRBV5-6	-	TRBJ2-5	CASSGTTGTDGTQYF	TGTGCCAGCAGCGGGACAACCGGGACAGATGGGACCCAGTACTTC
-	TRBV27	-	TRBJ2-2	CASSPPNYSGELFF	TGTGCCAGCAGTCCCCCCAACTATTCCGGGGAGCTGTTTTTT
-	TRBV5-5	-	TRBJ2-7	CASSLLSVPGYEQYF	TGTGCCAGCAGCTTATTGTCTGTGCCTGGCTACGAGCAGTACTTC
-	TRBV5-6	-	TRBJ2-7	CASSLSALGEQYF	TGTGCCAGCAGCTTGTCCGCGTTGGGAGAGCAGTACTTC
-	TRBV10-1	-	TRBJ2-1	CASSELVSNEQFF	TGCGCCAGCAGTGAGCTGGTGTCCAATGAGCAGTTCTTC
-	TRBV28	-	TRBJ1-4	CASSRRTENEKLFF	TGTGCCAGCAGTCGTCGGACGGAAAATGAAAAACTGTTTTTT
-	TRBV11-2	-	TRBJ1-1	CASSFLGARDTEAFF	TGTGCCAGCAGTTTTTTGGGGGCGAGGGACACTGAAGCTTTCTTT
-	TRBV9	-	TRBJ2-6	CASSVTGANVLTF	TGTGCCAGCAGCGTAACCGGGGCCAACGTCCTGACTTTC
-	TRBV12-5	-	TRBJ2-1	CASGFQGREQFF	TGTGCTAGTGGTTTCCAAGGGAGGGAGCAGTTCTTC
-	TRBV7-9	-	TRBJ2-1	CASSLFAGSSYNEQFF	TGTGCCAGCAGCTTATTTGCGGGGAGCTCCTACAATGAGCAGTTCTTC
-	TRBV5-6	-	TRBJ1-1	CASSFGTEAFF	TGTGCCAGCAGCTTTGGTACTGAAGCTTTCTTT
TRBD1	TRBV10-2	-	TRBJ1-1	CASGTGGRDTEAFF	TGCGCCAGCGGGACAGGGGGAAGGGACACTGAAGCTTTCTTT
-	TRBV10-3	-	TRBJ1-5	CAISEGLGQPQHF	TGTGCCATCAGTGAAGGGTTAGGTCAGCCCCAGCATTTT
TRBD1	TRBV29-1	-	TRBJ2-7	CSAHLAKRDSPMYF	TGCAGCGCCCATTTGGCCAAACGGGACAGTCCGATGTACTTC
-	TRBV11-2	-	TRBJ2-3	CASLGMDTQYF	TGTGCCAGCCTCGGGATGGATACGCAGTATTTT
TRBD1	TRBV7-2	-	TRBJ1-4	CASRPGGEIVEKLFF	TGTGCCAGCAGACCAGGGGGCGAGATTGTTGAAAAACTGTTTTTT
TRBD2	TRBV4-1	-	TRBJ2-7	CASSQTGTSPSYEQYF	TGCGCCAGCAGCCAAACCGGGACTAGCCCTTCCTACGAGCAGTACTTC
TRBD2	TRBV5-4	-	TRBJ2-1	CASSLEGLAGVNEQFF	TGTGCCAGCAGCTTGGAGGGGCTAGCGGGAGTTAATGAGCAGTTCTTC
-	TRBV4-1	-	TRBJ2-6	CASSPGLSGANVLTF	TGCGCCAGCAGCCCGGGTCTCTCTGGGGCCAACGTCCTGACTTTC
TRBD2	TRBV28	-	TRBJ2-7	CASSLYRTSYEQYF	TGTGCCAGCAGTTTGTACCGGACTAGTTACGAGCAGTACTTC